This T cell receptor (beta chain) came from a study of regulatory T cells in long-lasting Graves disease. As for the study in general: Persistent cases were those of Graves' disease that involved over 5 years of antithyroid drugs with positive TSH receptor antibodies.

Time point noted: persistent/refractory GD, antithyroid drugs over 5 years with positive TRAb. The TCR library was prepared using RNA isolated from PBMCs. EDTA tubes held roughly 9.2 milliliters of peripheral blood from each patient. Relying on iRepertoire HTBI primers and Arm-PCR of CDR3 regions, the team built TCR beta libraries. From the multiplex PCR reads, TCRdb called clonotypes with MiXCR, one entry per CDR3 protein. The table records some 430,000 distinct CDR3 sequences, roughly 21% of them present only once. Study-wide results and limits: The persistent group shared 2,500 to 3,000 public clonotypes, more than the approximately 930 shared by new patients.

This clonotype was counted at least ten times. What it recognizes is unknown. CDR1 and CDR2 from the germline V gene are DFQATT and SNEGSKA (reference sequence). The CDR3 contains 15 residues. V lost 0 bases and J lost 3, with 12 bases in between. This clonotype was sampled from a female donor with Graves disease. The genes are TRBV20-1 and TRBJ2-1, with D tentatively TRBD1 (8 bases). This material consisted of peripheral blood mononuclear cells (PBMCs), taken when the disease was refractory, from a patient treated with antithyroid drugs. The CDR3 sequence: CSARERGTGYNEQFF. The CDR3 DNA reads TGCAGTGCTAGAGAGCGGGGGACAGGCTACAATGAGCAGTTCTTC.